A single sample gave rise to the 26 T cell receptor beta chains below, sequenced in a study of shared clonotypes between healthy human individuals. The method was immunoSEQ multiplex PCR; TCRdb's version includes in-frame clones alone and lacks a portion of them. The data hold around 1,900,000 clones, with around 93% observed a single time. CD45RO-negative cells were positively selected for CCR7, leaving out terminally differentiated effector memory CD45RA+ cells. The specimen was naive CD8+ T cells from PBMCs. The receptors derive from a man in his late teens or twenties in good health. Some clones in this sample may be carry-over from other donors' samples.

The rearrangement uses TRBV7-6 and TRBJ2-7; D gene uncertain. Germline V CDR1 and CDR2: SGHVS, FNYEAQ. The CDR3 has 16 amino acids. The V end lost 1 base, the J end lost 2 bases, and 15 bases lay between the germline ends. CDR3 DNA: TGTGCCAGCAGCTTAGGGGGTCCGGCCCTCCCCTACGAGCAGTACTTC. It encodes CASSLGGPALPYEQYF.

The chain carries TRBV27 and TRBJ2-3; D tentatively fits TRBD1 or TRBD2 (5 bases each). Between the trimmed V and J ends, which lost 5 bases and 4 bases, there was a span of 25 bases. The CDR3 runs 18 residues. Germline V lookup: CDR1 MNHEY, CDR2 SMNVEV (reference sequence). The DNA of the CDR3 is TGTGCCAGCAGTCGCAAACCCGGGACCTCGAGGCTCGCAGATACGCAGTATTTT. Translating gives CASSRKPGTSRLADTQYF.

J is TRBJ2-5 and V is TRBV7-6, with D perhaps TRBD2 (5 bases). The CDR3 covers 14 residues. CDR1 and CDR2 (germline): SGHVS, FNYEAQ. V lost 3 bases and J 5 bases, leaving 13 bases between the germline ends. CDR3 loop: CASSLDRDKETQYF. In DNA, the CDR3 is TGTGCCAGCAGCTTGGACCGGGATAAGGAGACCCAGTACTTC.

The chain employs TRBV2 and TRBJ2-7; 8 bases are shared with TRBD2. CDR1 SNHLY and CDR2 FYNNEI come from the germline V gene. J gave up 3 bases and V 9 bases, and 10 bases lay outside the gene matches. CDR3 length equals 14 residues. CDR3 region: CARAPGGRNYEQYF. CDR3 DNA: TGTGCCAGAGCCCCGGGCGGGAGGAACTACGAGCAGTACTTC.

This clone was recorded only once. The V and J genes are TRBV12-5 and TRBJ2-1, with D perhaps matching TRBD1 (6 bases). Trimming left V 6 bases short and J 5 bases short, with 14 bases between. The CDR3 totals 14 residues. CDR1 is LGHNT, CDR2 FRNRAP, per germline. Here the CDR3 DNA reads TGTGCTAGTGGAGGGGGTTCAGTAAACAATGAGCAGTTCTTC. Amino acids: CASGGGSVNNEQFF.

This clone was seen only once. J is TRBJ2-7 and V is TRBV27; tentatively, D is TRBD1 or TRBD2 (5 bases each). Between the trimmed V and J ends, which lost 4 bases and 4 bases, there was a span of 14 bases. The CDR3 is 14 residues long. CDR1 is MNHEY and CDR2 is SMNVEV in the germline V gene (reference sequence). This CDR3 is CASSSGPGGYEQYF. The CDR3 bases are TGTGCCAGCAGTTCGGGACCCGGCGGGTACGAGCAGTACTTC.

The V and J genes are TRBV15 and TRBJ2-1; a weak D match, TRBD1 (6 bases). In germline, CDR1 is LNHNV, CDR2 YYDKDF (reference sequence). The CDR3 spans 13 residues. V lost 5 bases and J lost 7, with 12 bases in between. CDR3 coding DNA: TGTGCCACCAGCGGCCGTAGGGGGAATGAGCAGTTCTTC. It codes for CATSGRRGNEQFF.

V is TRBV9 and J is TRBJ2-1, with 12 bases that match TRBD2. CDR3 length: 19 residues. Germline trimming cut 2 bases from V and 4 bases from J; bases unmatched to any gene: 13. Per germline, CDR1 SGDLS and CDR2 YYNGEE. The CDR3 coding sequence is TGTGCCAGCAGCGTTCCTAGGTCGGCTAGCGGGAGGGATTACAATGAGCAGTTCTTC. It translates to CASSVPRSASGRDYNEQFF. The entire variable domain, with the rest obtained from reference TRBV9 and TRBJ2-1, is as follows: DSGVTQTPKHLITATGQRVTLRCSPRSGDLSVYWYQQSLDQGLQFLIQYYNGEERAKGNILERFSAQQFPDLHSELNLSSLELGDSALYFCASSVPRSASGRDYNEQFFGPGTRLTVL.

The chain links TRBV28 to TRBJ1-1, with unresolved D. Germline V gives CDR1 MDHEN, CDR2 SYDVKM. V was trimmed by 5 bases and J by 7 bases, leaving 8 bases between them. This CDR3 has 11 amino acids. Here the CDR3 DNA reads TGTGCCAGCAGTGAGGTTGGTGAAGCTTTCTTT. Amino acid sequence: CASSEVGEAFF.

The rearrangement uses TRBV9 and TRBJ2-1, with D possibly TRBD1 on 5 matching bases. V was cut by 5 bases and J by 4 bases, with 16 bases left in between. Germline assignment: CDR1 SGDLS and CDR2 YYNGEE. The CDR3 is made up of 15 amino acids. CDR3 nucleotide sequence: TGTGCCAGCAGTGGGGTCGGACGGACATACAATGAGCAGTTCTTC. Its protein is CASSGVGRTYNEQFF. Based on the CDR3 plus reference TRBV9 and TRBJ2-1, the full variable domain is DSGVTQTPKHLITATGQRVTLRCSPRSGDLSVYWYQQSLDQGLQFLIQYYNGEERAKGNILERFSAQQFPDLHSELNLSSLELGDSALYFCASSGVGRTYNEQFFGPGTRLTVL.

The V and J genes are TRBV13 and TRBJ2-3; tentative D call: TRBD2 (5 bases). Deletions cut 6 bases from V and 4 bases from J, with 17 bases between. The CDR3 runs 15 residues. The germline V gene has CDR1 PRHDT and CDR2 FYEKMQ (reference sequence). The CDR3 is CASRRTRVLPDTQYF. For the CDR3, the DNA is TGTGCCAGCAGGAGGACGAGGGTTTTACCAGATACGCAGTATTTT.

The V and J genes are TRBV15 and TRBJ2-2; TRBD2 agrees at 7 bases. Per germline, CDR1 LNHNV and CDR2 YYDKDF (reference sequence). Unmatched junction bases numbered 5, after V lost 8 bases and J lost 5 bases. CDR3 length: 13 amino acids. CDR3 sequence: CATGGRRTGELFF. As DNA, the CDR3 is TGTGCCACCGGCGGGAGACGGACCGGGGAGCTGTTTTTT.

The rearrangement joins TRBV13 to TRBJ1-3; D gene ambiguous. The CDR3 sequence is 14 residues long. Trimming removed 5 bases at V and 1 base at J, with 9 bases between. Germline V CDR1 and CDR2: PRHDT, FYEKMQ (reference sequence). The CDR3 loop is CASSEGGSGNTIYF. DNA of the CDR3: TGTGCCAGCAGCGAAGGTGGGTCTGGAAACACCATATATTTT.

The chain joins TRBV5-1 to TRBJ2-7; no clear D. The CDR3 has 13 amino acids. Trimming removed 1 base from V and 4 bases from J, with 9 bases in between. Germline CDR1 is SGHRS and CDR2 is YFSETQ. CDR3 residues: CASSLRLQYEQYF. CDR3 sequence (DNA): TGCGCCAGCAGCTTGCGCCTACAATACGAGCAGTACTTC.

V gene TRBV11-3 combines with J gene TRBJ2-1; 10 bases are shared with TRBD2. Germline V gives CDR1 SGHNT, CDR2 YENEEA. CDR3 length: 19 residues. Trimming took 5 bases from V and 3 from J; bases not matched to a gene: 16. This CDR3 is CASSQAPSGTSEIYNEQFF. In nucleotides, the CDR3 is TGTGCCAGCAGCCAGGCCCCCTCCGGGACTAGCGAGATCTACAATGAGCAGTTCTTC.

The CDR3 DNA reads as TGTGCCATCAGAGGAACACCTCCTTACAATGAGCAGTTCTTC. Its protein product is CAIRGTPPYNEQFF. The rearrangement links TRBV10-3 to TRBJ2-1, with D unresolved. The CDR3 runs 14 residues. Between the trimmed V and J ends, which lost 6 bases and 4 bases, there was a span of 13 bases. Germline values: CDR1 ENHRY, CDR2 SYGVKD.

The chain recombines TRBV29-1 with TRBJ2-7; D unresolved. Germline loops: CDR1 SQVTM, CDR2 ANQGSEA. CDR3 length equals 15 residues. Trimming removed 3 bases from V and 6 bases from J, with 21 bases in between. In DNA, the CDR3 is TGCAGCGTTGAGAATACGATGGTGTGGGGAACCGAGCAGTACTTC. Translated: CSVENTMVWGTEQYF.

The chain has TRBV7-9 and TRBJ2-3; no clear D gene. Trimming removed 5 bases at V and 6 bases at J, with 9 bases between. CDR3 size: 12 residues. Looked up from germline, CDR1 is SEHNR and CDR2 is FQNEAQ (reference sequence). CDR3 coding DNA: TGTGCCAGCAGCGTGTTGACGGATACGCAGTATTTT. Its translation is CASSVLTDTQYF.

This chain joins TRBV6-5 and TRBJ1-3; D gene uncertain. With 6 bases removed from V and 0 bases from J, the gap between germline ends came to 9 bases. Germline V lookup: CDR1 MNHEY, CDR2 SVGAGI. CDR3 length: 14 residues. CDR3 coding DNA: TGTGCCAGCAGGGGCATCAGCTCTGGAAACACCATATATTTT. Translating gives CASRGISSGNTIYF.

The V and J genes are TRBV27 and TRBJ2-5; 9 nucleotides match TRBD1. The J segment lost 1 base and the V segment lost 4 bases, leaving 16 bases of the junction unmatched. The CDR3 is 19 amino acids. Germline V lookup: CDR1 MNHEY, CDR2 SMNVEV (reference sequence). CDR3 residues: CASSYHPGQGRETQETQYF. The CDR3 DNA follows: TGTGCCAGCAGTTACCACCCGGGACAGGGCCGGGAGACCCAAGAGACCCAGTACTTC.

V is TRBV5-4 and J is TRBJ2-7; 7 bases map to TRBD1. The germline CDR1 and CDR2 sequences are SGHNT and YYREEE (reference sequence). V gave up 0 bases and J gave up 0 bases; unmatched junction bases: 3. CDR3 length: 15 residues. CDR3 bases: TGTGCCAGCAGCTTGGGGGGACAGCACTCCTACGAGCAGTACTTC. Translation: CASSLGGQHSYEQYF.

The V gene is TRBV4-3, the J gene TRBJ1-6; 7 nucleotides align to TRBD1. The CDR3 loop spans 14 amino acids. Looked up from germline, CDR1 is LGHNA and CDR2 is YSLEER. V trimming: 4 bases; J trimming: 5 bases; junction bases outside the gene matches: 2. DNA of the CDR3: TGCGCCAGCAGCCGAGGACAGGATAATTCACCCCTCCACTTT. It specifies CASSRGQDNSPLHF.

The chain has TRBV12-5 and TRBJ1-2, with D unresolved. From germline, CDR1 is LGHNT and CDR2 FRNRAP. The CDR3 is 16 amino acids. Deletions cut 4 bases from V and 3 bases from J, with 18 bases between. In nucleotides, the CDR3 is TGTGCTAGTGGTTCCCTCCAGGCCCCCGGGGACTATGGCTACACCTTC. This translates into CASGSLQAPGDYGYTF.

The V call is TRBV29-1, the J call TRBJ2-1, with 7 bases aligning to TRBD2. Germline-derived CDR1 and CDR2 are SQVTM and ANQGSEA. V lost 8 bases and J lost 0; bases outside the gene matches: 10. The CDR3 contains 15 residues. CDR3 DNA sequence: TGCAGCTCCGCGCGGCGGGGGAGCTCCTACAATGAGCAGTTCTTC. Residues: CSSARRGSSYNEQFF.

V usage is TRBV6-1 and J usage is TRBJ2-7, with 9 bases fitting TRBD2. In germline, CDR1 is MNHNS, CDR2 SASEGT. The CDR3 has 14 amino acids. The CDR3 is CAGQAGGNPYEQYF. CDR3 coding DNA: TGTGCGGGTCAGGCGGGAGGGAATCCATACGAGCAGTACTTC.

This clone occurred once. The J gene is TRBJ2-2, the V gene TRBV13; D may be TRBD1 or TRBD2 (5 bases each). With 0 bases removed from V and 7 bases from J, the gap between germline ends came to 12 bases. The CDR3 is 15 amino acids. Germline loops: CDR1 PRHDT, CDR2 FYEKMQ (reference sequence). CDR3 DNA sequence: TGTGCCAGCAGCTTAGGCCTCGGGGCGGGCGGGGAGCTGTTTTTT. Amino acids: CASSLGLGAGGELFF.